Included here is one TCR beta chain sequence, with context. Its antigen is not known. This entry is derived from a study of T cell repertoires in cytomegalovirus infection. TCRdb re-called the reads with MiXCR, one entry per CDR3 protein. Of 830,000 or so distinct CDR3 sequences in the sample, 32% were seen once. Study-level results: In two of eight donors, the top clonotype was HLA-C-restricted CMV-specific.

Germline V gives CDR1 SQVTM, CDR2 ANQGSEA. Trimming cost V 5 bases and J 0 bases, with 11 bases left between them. This CDR3 region has 14 residues. The rearrangement joins TRBV29-1 to TRBJ2-1; no definite D call. The receptor's source is a human donor in good health (CMV status not recorded). Some clones in this sample may be carry-over from other donors' samples. The sequencing used cultured CD8+ T cells from PBMCs, collected from culture after CMV antigen stimulation. Written as DNA, the CDR3 is TGCAGCGTTTCCGACCTGATCTCCTACAATGAGCAGTTCTTC. It encodes CSVSDLISYNEQFF.